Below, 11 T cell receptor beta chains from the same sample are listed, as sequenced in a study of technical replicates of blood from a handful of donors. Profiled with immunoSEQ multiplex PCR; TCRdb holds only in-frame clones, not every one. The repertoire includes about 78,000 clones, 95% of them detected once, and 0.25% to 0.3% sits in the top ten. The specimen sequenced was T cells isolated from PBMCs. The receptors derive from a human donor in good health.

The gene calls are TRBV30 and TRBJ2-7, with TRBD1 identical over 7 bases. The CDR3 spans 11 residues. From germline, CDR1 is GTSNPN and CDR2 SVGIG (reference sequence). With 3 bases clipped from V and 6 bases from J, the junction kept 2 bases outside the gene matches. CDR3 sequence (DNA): TGTGCCTGGAGCCCAGGGGGCGAGCAGTACTTC. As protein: CAWSPGGEQYF.

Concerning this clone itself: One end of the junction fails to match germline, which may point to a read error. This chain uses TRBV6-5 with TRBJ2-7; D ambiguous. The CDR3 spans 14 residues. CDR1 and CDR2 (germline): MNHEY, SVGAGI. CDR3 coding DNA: TGTGCCAGCAGTGACTCTAGTATGGCCTACGAGCAGTACTTC. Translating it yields CASSDSSMAYEQYF.

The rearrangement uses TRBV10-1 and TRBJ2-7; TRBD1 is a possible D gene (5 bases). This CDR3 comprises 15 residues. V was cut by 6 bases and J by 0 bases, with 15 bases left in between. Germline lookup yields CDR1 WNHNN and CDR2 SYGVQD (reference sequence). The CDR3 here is CASSQGAGHSYEQYF. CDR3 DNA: TGCGCCAGCAGCCAAGGGGCAGGGCACTCCTACGAGCAGTACTTC.

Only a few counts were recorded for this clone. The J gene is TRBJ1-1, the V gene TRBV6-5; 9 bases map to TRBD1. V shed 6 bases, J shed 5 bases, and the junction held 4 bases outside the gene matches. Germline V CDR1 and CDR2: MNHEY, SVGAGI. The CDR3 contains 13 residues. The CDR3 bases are TGTGCCAGCAGCCACGGGACAGGGACTGAAGCTTTCTTT. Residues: CASSHGTGTEAFF.

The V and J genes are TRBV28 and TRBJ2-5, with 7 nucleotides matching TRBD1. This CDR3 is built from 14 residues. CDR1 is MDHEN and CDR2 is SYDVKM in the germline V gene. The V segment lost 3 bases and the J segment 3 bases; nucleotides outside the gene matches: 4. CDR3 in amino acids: CASSFDREEETQYF. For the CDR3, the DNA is TGTGCCAGCAGTTTCGACAGGGAAGAAGAGACCCAGTACTTC.

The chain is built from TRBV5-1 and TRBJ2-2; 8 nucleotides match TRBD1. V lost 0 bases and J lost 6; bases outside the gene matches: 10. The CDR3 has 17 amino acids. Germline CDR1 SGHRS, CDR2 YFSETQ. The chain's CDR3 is CASSLAFQGASSGELFF. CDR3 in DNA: TGCGCCAGCAGCTTGGCTTTTCAGGGGGCGTCCTCCGGGGAGCTGTTTTTT.

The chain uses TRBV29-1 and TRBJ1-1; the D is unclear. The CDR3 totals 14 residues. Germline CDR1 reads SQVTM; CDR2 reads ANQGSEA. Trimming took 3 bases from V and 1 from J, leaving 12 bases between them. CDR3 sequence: CSVEKGGRNTEAFF. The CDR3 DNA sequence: TGCAGCGTTGAGAAGGGAGGGAGGAACACTGAAGCTTTCTTT.

The CDR3 DNA reads TGTGCCAGCAGCTTAAGGGGCCCCACCTCCTACGAGCAGTACTTC. It yields the protein CASSLRGPTSYEQYF. V usage is TRBV7-6 and J usage is TRBJ2-7; maybe TRBD1 (5 bases). The V end was cut by 2 bases, the J end by 0 bases, with 11 bases between. This CDR3 contains 15 residues. The germline gives CDR1 SGHVS, CDR2 FNYEAQ.

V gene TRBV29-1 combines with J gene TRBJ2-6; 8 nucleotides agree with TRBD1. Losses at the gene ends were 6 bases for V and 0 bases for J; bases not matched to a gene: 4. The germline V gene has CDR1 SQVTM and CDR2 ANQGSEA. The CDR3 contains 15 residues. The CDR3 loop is CSVGQDDSGANVLTF. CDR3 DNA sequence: TGCAGCGTGGGACAGGACGACTCTGGGGCCAACGTCCTGACTTTC.

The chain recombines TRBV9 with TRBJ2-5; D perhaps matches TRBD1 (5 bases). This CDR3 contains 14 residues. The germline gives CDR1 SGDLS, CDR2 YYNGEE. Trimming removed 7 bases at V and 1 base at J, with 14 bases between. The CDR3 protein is CASGTGDFQETQYF. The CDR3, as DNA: TGTGCCAGCGGCACAGGAGATTTCCAAGAGACCCAGTACTTC.

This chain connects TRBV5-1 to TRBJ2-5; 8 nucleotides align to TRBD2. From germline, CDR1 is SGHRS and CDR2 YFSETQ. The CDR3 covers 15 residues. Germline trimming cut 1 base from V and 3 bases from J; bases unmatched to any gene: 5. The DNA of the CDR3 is TGCGCCAGCAGCTTGTATGATAGCGGGGAAGAGACCCAGTACTTC. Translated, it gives CASSLYDSGEETQYF.